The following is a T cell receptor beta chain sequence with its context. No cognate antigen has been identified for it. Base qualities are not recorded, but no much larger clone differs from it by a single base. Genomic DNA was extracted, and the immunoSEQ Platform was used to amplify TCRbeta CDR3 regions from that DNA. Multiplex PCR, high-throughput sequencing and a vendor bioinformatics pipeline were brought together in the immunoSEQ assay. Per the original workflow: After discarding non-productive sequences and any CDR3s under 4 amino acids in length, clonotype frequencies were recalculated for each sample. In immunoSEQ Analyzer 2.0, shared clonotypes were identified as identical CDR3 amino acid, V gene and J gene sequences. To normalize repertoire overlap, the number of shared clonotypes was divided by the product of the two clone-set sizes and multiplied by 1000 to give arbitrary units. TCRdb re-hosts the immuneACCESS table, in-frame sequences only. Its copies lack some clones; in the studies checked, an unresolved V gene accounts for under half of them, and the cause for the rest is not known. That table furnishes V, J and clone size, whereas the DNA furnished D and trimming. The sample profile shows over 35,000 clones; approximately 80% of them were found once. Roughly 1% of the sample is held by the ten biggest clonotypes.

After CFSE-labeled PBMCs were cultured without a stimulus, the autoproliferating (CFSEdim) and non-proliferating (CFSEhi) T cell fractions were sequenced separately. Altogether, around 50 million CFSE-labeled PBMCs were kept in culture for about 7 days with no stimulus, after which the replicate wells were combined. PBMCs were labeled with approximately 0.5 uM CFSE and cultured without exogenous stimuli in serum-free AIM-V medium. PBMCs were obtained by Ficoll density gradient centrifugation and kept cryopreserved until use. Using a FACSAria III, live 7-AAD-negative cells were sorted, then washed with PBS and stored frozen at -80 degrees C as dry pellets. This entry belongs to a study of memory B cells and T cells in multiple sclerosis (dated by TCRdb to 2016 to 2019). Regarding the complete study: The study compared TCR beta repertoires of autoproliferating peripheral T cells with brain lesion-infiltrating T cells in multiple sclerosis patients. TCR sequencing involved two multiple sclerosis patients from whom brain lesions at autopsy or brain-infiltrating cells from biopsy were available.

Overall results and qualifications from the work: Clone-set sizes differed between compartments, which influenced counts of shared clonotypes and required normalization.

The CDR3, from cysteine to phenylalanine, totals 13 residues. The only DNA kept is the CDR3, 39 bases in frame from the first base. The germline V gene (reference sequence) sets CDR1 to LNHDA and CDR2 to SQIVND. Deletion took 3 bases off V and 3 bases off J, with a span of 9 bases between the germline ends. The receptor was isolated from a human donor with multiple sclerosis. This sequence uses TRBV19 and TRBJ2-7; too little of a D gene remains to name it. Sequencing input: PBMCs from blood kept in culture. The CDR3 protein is CASSILGGYEQYF. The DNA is TGTGCCAGTAGTATCTTGGGTGGCTACGAGCAGTACTTC.